This entry is about one T cell receptor (beta chain). The antigen is not known. A read error may produce the germline difference seen at one junction end. The data belong to a study of cytomegalovirus exposure and HLA in healthy donors. Findings and limits, study-wide: Later analysis placed DRB1 highest and HLA-C lowest in TCR association rates, which differed by HLA locus.

The germline V gene encodes CDR1 SEHNR and CDR2 FQNEAQ (reference sequence). The CDR3 contains 15 residues. Use of 60 Vbeta and 13 Jbeta primers characterized the PCR. The authors' processing: In a later analysis, around 10 million of approximately 86 million unique beta chains occurred in at least two donors. Profiling relied on immunoSEQ multiplex PCR, and the TCRdb table lists in-frame clones only, not all of them. V, J and clone size are taken as reported in that table, and D and trimming were inferred from the DNA itself. The table includes approximately 130,000 clones, over 60% detected once. The clonotype was recovered from a woman aged 40 to 49 in good health and CMV-seronegative. The sample comprised PBMCs. The V call is TRBV7-9, the J call TRBJ1-3; the D is unclear. The CDR3 spells CSSSFGGRSGNTIYF. CDR3 DNA: TGTTCCAGCAGCTTTGGAGGCCGCTCTGGAAACACCATATATTTT.